This paragraph covers one T cell receptor beta chain sequence. This sample stems from a study of blood T cell repertoires in COVID-19. The data were produced by immunoSEQ multiplex PCR, yet TCRdb's version contains in-frame clones alone and is incomplete. The repertoire holds around 150,000 clones, around 80% seen once, with 22% in the top ten. The TCR comes from a woman of 80 years or more with acute or convalescent COVID-19. Sequenced sample: peripheral blood.

CDR3 residues: CASSPGTVEGYTF. CDR3 DNA sequence: TGTGCCAGCTCACCCGGGACAGTGGAAGGCTACACCTTC. The chain links TRBV18 to TRBJ1-2, with 7 bases that match TRBD1. With V trimmed by 3 bases and J by 8 bases, 6 bases remained unmatched. The CDR3 is made up of 13 amino acids. CDR1 and CDR2 from the germline V gene are KGHSH and LQKENI.